Each of the 10 T cell receptor beta chains below was sequenced from the same sample in a study of CD4 and CD8 cells across lung adenocarcinoma regions. MiXCR, run by TCRdb on the PCR reads, gives a single entry per CDR3 protein. The sample records about 23,000 distinct CDR3 sequences, 45% to 60% being singletons. Material: CD4+ T cells from the center of a lung tumor. The source of these receptors is a male donor with lung adenocarcinoma. The CD4 and CD8 labels of this study may be unreliable.

The V call is TRBV6-2 or TRBV6-3, the J call TRBJ2-3, with 10 positions matching TRBD2. The germline CDR1 and CDR2 sequences are MNHEY and SVGEGT. Trimming removed 1 base from V and 5 bases from J; junction bases left unmatched: 6. The CDR3 runs to 16 residues. The CDR3 DNA is TGTGCCAGCAGTTACTTAGCGGGAGGCTGGGGAGATACGCAGTATTTT. It is translated as CASSYLAGGWGDTQYF.

This clonotype was picked up a small number of times. This sequence joins TRBV6-1 and TRBJ2-1; a weak D match, TRBD1 (5 bases). CDR1 and CDR2 (germline): MNHNS, SASEGT. The CDR3 extends over 12 amino acids. V lost 6 bases and J 10 bases, leaving 13 bases between the germline ends. CDR3 bases: TGTGCCAGCAGCGCAGGGTTCAACGAGCAGTTCTTC. Translated: CASSAGFNEQFF.

The V call is TRBV27, the J call TRBJ2-7, with 9 nucleotides matching TRBD1. This CDR3 has 17 amino acids. V shed 0 bases, J shed 5 bases, and the junction held 11 bases outside the gene matches. Per germline, CDR1 MNHEY and CDR2 SMNVEV (reference sequence). The CDR3 DNA is TGTGCCAGCAGTTTATCGGTGGGACAGGGCTTGGAAAACGAGCAGTACTTC. Its translation is CASSLSVGQGLENEQYF.

This clonotype was recorded at least ten times. The genes are TRBV10-1 and TRBJ2-3, with D perhaps matching TRBD1 or TRBD2 (5 bases each). The CDR3 consists of 11 residues. In germline, CDR1 is WNHNN, CDR2 SYGVQD (reference sequence). The CDR3 nucleotides read TGCGGCCTTAGGGACGCAGATACGCAGTATTTT. Translation: CGLRDADTQYF.

On this clonotype itself: Compared with germline, one end of the junction differs, possibly owing to a read error. The chain combines TRBV7-6 with TRBJ2-3; no reliable D call. The length of the CDR3 is 15 residues. Per germline, CDR1 SGHVS and CDR2 FNYEAQ. The CDR3 DNA reads as TGTGCCCGCAGCTTAGATCTTGTAGTCACAGATGCGCTGTATTTT. Amino acid sequence: CARSLDLVVTDALYF.

To note about this clonotype: Germline and junction disagree at one end, which may indicate a read error. This rearrangement joins TRBV6-1 to TRBJ2-5; 7 nucleotides align to TRBD1. CDR3 length: 15 residues. Germline CDR1 MNHNS, CDR2 SASEGT. The CDR3 coding sequence is TGTGCCAGCATCGAGGTTCCAGGGGGTAAAGACACCCAGTACTTC. Translated: CASIEVPGGKDTQYF.

This clonotype occurred a few times. The chain employs TRBV27 and TRBJ1-6; TRBD1 matches at 12 bases. V gave up 6 bases and J gave up 5 bases; unmatched junction bases: 11. The CDR3 length is 18 residues. The V gene's germline CDR1 is MNHEY and CDR2 SMNVEV (reference sequence). Written as DNA, the CDR3 is TGTGCCAGCAGACCCGGGACAGGGGGCGCGGGGGATAATTCACCCCTCCACTTT. Amino acids: CASRPGTGGAGDNSPLHF.

This sequence joins TRBV10-3 and TRBJ2-2; D is possibly TRBD1 (6 bases). This CDR3 has 14 residues. Per germline, CDR1 ENHRY and CDR2 SYGVKD. Trimming shortened V by 10 bases and J by 16 bases, and 28 bases separated the two germline ends. The CDR3 nucleotides read TGTGCCACCTTGACAGGTGTAAACACAGATGCGCAGTTTTTT. Its translation: CATLTGVNTDAQFF.

This chain uses TRBV12-3 or TRBV12-4 with TRBJ2-5, with D uncertain. The CDR3 sequence is 15 residues long. Trimming took 6 bases from V and 4 from J, leaving 18 bases between them. Here the CDR3 reads CASSFVFPSGETQYF. CDR3 nucleotide sequence: TGTGCCAGCAGCTTCGTGTTTCCCTCAGGAGAGACCCAGTACTTC.

The chain uses TRBV20-1 and TRBJ1-4; 7 positions match TRBD1. The CDR3 spans 12 residues. Trimming took 4 bases from V and 8 from J; bases not matched to a gene: 4. Germline V lookup: CDR1 DFQATT, CDR2 SNEGSKA (reference sequence). DNA of the CDR3: TGCAGTGCTACATACAGGGGCGAAAAACTGTTTTTT. Amino acid sequence: CSATYRGEKLFF.